This T cell receptor (beta chain) was recovered during a study of cytomegalovirus exposure and HLA in healthy donors. Trimming took off 3 bases at V and 5 bases at J, with 16 bases between the two ends. The CDR3 contains 15 residues. The germline gives CDR1 ENHRY, CDR2 SYGVKD. With 60 Vbeta and 13 Jbeta primers, the PCR was carried out. Generated by immunoSEQ multiplex PCR, the TCRdb table keeps only in-frame clones and is missing some. In the table there are fewer than 85,000 clones, roughly 84% of which are singletons. About this clone itself: The antigen is unknown.

Study observations and caveats: Fewer than 20,000 TCR beta sequences were associated with HLA alleles at 0.05 false discovery rate in a later analysis. TCR beta V- and J-gene trimming, according to a later analysis, was linked to a missense DCLRE1C variant. The investigators catalogued some 160 TCR beta chains as cytomegalovirus-associated.

The genes are TRBV10-3 and TRBJ2-5, with a weak D call TRBD1 (6 bases). Sequencing was performed on PBMCs. The receptor comes from a man aged 70 or older in good health and CMV-seropositive. The CDR3, as DNA: TGTGCCATCAGTGATGGGGGCTCAGGACCCGAGACCCAGTACTTC. It yields the protein CAISDGGSGPETQYF.